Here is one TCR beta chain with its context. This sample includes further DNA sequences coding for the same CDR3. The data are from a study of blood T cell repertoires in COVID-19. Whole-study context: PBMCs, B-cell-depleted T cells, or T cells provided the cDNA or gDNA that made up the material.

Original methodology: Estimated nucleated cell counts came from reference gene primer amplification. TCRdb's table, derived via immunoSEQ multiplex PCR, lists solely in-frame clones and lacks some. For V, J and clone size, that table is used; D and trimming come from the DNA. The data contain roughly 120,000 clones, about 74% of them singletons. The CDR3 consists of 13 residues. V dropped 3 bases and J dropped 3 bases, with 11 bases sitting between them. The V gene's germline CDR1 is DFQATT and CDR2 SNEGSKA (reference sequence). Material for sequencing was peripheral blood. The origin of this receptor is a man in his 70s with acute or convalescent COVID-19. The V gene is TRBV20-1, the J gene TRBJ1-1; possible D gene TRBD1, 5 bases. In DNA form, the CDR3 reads TGCAGTGCTAGTTCGCAGGGTGACACTGAAGCTTTCTTT. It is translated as CSASSQGDTEAFF.